A selection of T cell receptor beta chains follows, all from one sample in a study of blood T cells in healthy people across ages. TCRdb itself ran the 5' RACE reads through MiXCR, one entry per CDR3 protein. The sample has about 1.5 million distinct CDR3 sequences, approximately 42% seen once; the top ten hold over 3.5%. Source material: blood. Receptors were obtained from a woman younger than 35 in good health. The CDR3 runs from the conserved cysteine through the conserved F or W. The D gene is left open where the match is weak. A row's size may be missing; if present it is once, few, many or a size class.

NA TRBJ1-1 NA TRBV25-1 TGTGCCAGCGCTGAGGGGGGGGCTGAGGAAGCTTTCTTT CASAEGGAEEAFF
few TRBJ1-2 TRBD1 TRBV7-9 TGTGCCAGCAGCTTGGGGGACAGCAACCCTCTTCGCGGCTACACCTTC CASSLGDSNPLRGYTF
NA TRBJ1-2 NA TRBV7-2 TGTGCCAGCAGCGTCATCCTGAGGGGCACCTACACCTTC CASSVILRGTYTF
NA TRBJ2-7 TRBD2 TRBV6-5 TGTGCCAGCAGTTACCGTGGCGGGGGGTACAATGAGCAGTACTTC CASSYRGGGYNEQYF
NA TRBJ2-1 NA TRBV20-1 TGCAGTGCTAGGGCTCTGAACAATGAGCAGTTCTTC CSARALNNEQFF
NA TRBJ2-2 NA TRBV20-1 TGCAGTGCTAGAGGTTGGGGGGCGACCGGGGAGCTGTTTTTT CSARGWGATGELFF
few TRBJ2-7 NA TRBV6-6 TGTGCCAGCACCATTACCGCTCAATACGAGCAGTACTTC CASTITAQYEQYF
NA TRBJ1-2 NA TRBV27 TGTGCCAGCAATCAGGGAGGAAGACCCTATGGCTACACCTTC CASNQGGRPYGYTF
NA TRBJ1-1 NA TRBV13 TGTGCCAGCAGCATGACAGGCGGGGCCACTGAAGCTTTCTTT CASSMTGGATEAFF
NA TRBJ2-3 TRBD1 TRBV7-7 TGTGCTAGCAGCCCTAGACCCCGGGGACAGGGGCCGCTGTTGTCGGCAGATACGCAGTATTTT CASSPRPRGQGPLLSADTQYF
few TRBJ2-3 NA TRBV7-3 TGTGCCAGCAGCTTATCGGCGGCTTGGGCAGATACGCAGTATTTT CASSLSAAWADTQYF
NA TRBJ2-1 TRBD2 TRBV27 TGTGCCAGCAGTTTGAGGCTAGCGGGACGAAGCTCCTGCAATGAGCAGTTCTTC CASSLRLAGRSSCNEQFF
once TRBJ2-1 NA TRBV20-1 TGCAGTGCGGTACCAGCGGAACAAGAGACCCAGTTCTTC CSAVPAEQETQFF
NA TRBJ2-3 TRBD1 TRBV7-9 TGTGCCAGCAGAGTGACGGGACAGGGCAGCACAGATACGCAGTATTTT CASRVTGQGSTDTQYF
few TRBJ2-7 NA TRBV4-3 TGCGCCAGCAGCCAAGATAAGGTCGCAGGCGTCTACAATGAGCAGTACTTC CASSQDKVAGVYNEQYF
NA TRBJ2-1 TRBD2 TRBV20-1 TGCAGTGCTCCACTCCGGGGCGGGAGTTCGGCGGGTTACAATGAGCAGTTCTTC CSAPLRGGSSAGYNEQFF
NA TRBJ2-3 TRBD2 TRBV6-1 TGTGCCAGCACCGAACCCCAACTAGCGGGGCACCCGGGGCTGTATACGCAGTATTTT CASTEPQLAGHPGLYTQYF
NA TRBJ2-1 NA TRBV4-2 TGTGCCAGCAGCCTACAGGGTGAGGCTTCCGAGCAGTTCTTC CASSLQGEASEQFF
NA TRBJ2-5 NA TRBV20-1 TGCAGTGCTAGAGCTGTTGGACGTCGAGAGACCCAGTACTTC CSARAVGRRETQYF
few TRBJ2-3 TRBD2 TRBV29-1 TGCAGCGTTAGGACGGGGGGGACAGATACGCAGTATTTT CSVRTGGTDTQYF
few TRBJ2-7 NA TRBV6-2/TRBV6-3 TGTGCCAGCAGGGATAACCGCTACGAGCAGTACTTC CASRDNRYEQYF
few TRBJ1-1 TRBD1 TRBV5-1 TGCGCCAGCAGCTTGGGGACAGGGTTCTCTGAAGCTTTCTTT CASSLGTGFSEAFF
NA TRBJ2-3 TRBD1 TRBV6-1 TGTGCCAGCTTGGGTTACAGGGGGGCAGATACGCAGTATTTT CASLGYRGADTQYF
once TRBJ2-1 TRBD1 TRBV27 TGTGCCAGCACCGCTACAGGGGGGTACAATGAGCAGTTCTTC CASTATGGYNEQFF
few TRBJ1-5 NA TRBV4-3 TGCGCCAGCAGCCAAGATGCCAGTAGCAATCAGCCCCAGCATTTT CASSQDASSNQPQHF
NA TRBJ1-2 TRBD1 TRBV7-2 TGTGCCAGCAGCACACAACAGGGGCGTTATGGCTACACCTTC CASSTQQGRYGYTF
NA TRBJ2-4 TRBD1 TRBV20-1 TGCAGTGCTAGTCGGACAGGAAACAGGGAGGCCAAAAACATTCAGTACTTC CSASRTGNREAKNIQYF
NA TRBJ1-4 NA TRBV10-3 TGTGCCATCAGTGAGAATGTAAACCCGGAAAAACTGTTTTTT CAISENVNPEKLFF
NA TRBJ1-2 TRBD1 TRBV6-5 TGTGCCAGCACTGACAGGGGTGGCTACACCTTC CASTDRGGYTF
NA TRBJ2-1 NA TRBV7-9 TGTGCCAGCAGCCATGACCTGCGGAATTACAATGAGCAGTTCTTC CASSHDLRNYNEQFF
few TRBJ1-1 NA TRBV27 TGTGCCAGCAGGGTTCGGGGGCAGGGGCTTGAAGCTTTCTTT CASRVRGQGLEAFF
few TRBJ1-2 NA TRBV29-1 TGCAGCGTTGGTTCCGTGGGGGGTTCTGGCTATGGCTACACCTTC CSVGSVGGSGYGYTF
NA TRBJ2-1 NA TRBV5-1 TGCGCCAGCAGCTCTGAGGGAACCTCGGTTGAGCAGTTCTTC CASSSEGTSVEQFF
NA TRBJ2-4 TRBD2 TRBV7-9 TGTGCCAGCAGCTTTTGGTCTAGCGGGATCCTTGAGCAGTACTTC CASSFWSSGILEQYF
NA TRBJ2-1 NA TRBV12-3/TRBV12-4 TGTGCCAGCAGTTTAATGCAGGGTGAGCAGTTCTTC CASSLMQGEQFF
NA TRBJ1-2 NA TRBV9 TGTGCCAGCAGCGTCGACAGTGACTATGGCTACACCTTC CASSVDSDYGYTF
NA TRBJ2-5 NA TRBV11-2 TGTGCCAGCAGCTCCCTGCTGGGGGTAGGAGAGACCCAGTACTTC CASSSLLGVGETQYF
NA TRBJ2-7 NA TRBV7-2 TGTGCCAGCAGCTCGTCGAGGGTCTCCTACAATGAGCAGTACTTC CASSSSRVSYNEQYF
NA TRBJ1-1 TRBD1 TRBV25-1 TGTGCCAGCAGTGGACAGGGCTTCGGCCCTGAAGCTTTCTTT CASSGQGFGPEAFF
once TRBJ1-1 TRBD1 TRBV6-2/TRBV6-3 TGTGCCAGCATCGGACAGGGTTACACTGAAGCTTTCTTT CASIGQGYTEAFF
NA TRBJ1-5 NA TRBV4-2 TGTGCCAGCAGCCAAGGTGGTCAGAATCAGCCCCAGCATTTT CASSQGGQNQPQHF
NA TRBJ1-1 TRBD1 TRBV18 TGTGCCAGCTCACCTCCTAACCGACAGGGTTTAGCCACTGAAGCTTTCTTT CASSPPNRQGLATEAFF
NA TRBJ2-5 NA TRBV11-1 TGTGCCAGCAGTCCACGTATCGAGGTGACCCAGTACTTC CASSPRIEVTQYF
few TRBJ1-6 NA TRBV7-9 TGTGCCAGCAGCCGTTTGCGGGGTTATCTCAATTCACCCCTCCACTTT CASSRLRGYLNSPLHF
NA TRBJ2-7 NA TRBV10-3 TGTGCCATCAGTGAGTCTTGGGACTTATCCTACGAGCAGTACTTC CAISESWDLSYEQYF
once TRBJ1-1 TRBD1 TRBV4-3 TGCGCCAGCAGCCAAGATACAGGGGGCTTTGATGAAGCTTTCTTT CASSQDTGGFDEAFF
NA TRBJ2-2 NA TRBV29-1 TGCAGCGTTGAGTTCCTACAGCAGGACACCGGGGGGCTGTTTTTT CSVEFLQQDTGGLFF
NA TRBJ2-5 NA TRBV7-8 TGTGCCAGCAGCTTAGTAGGGTGGGATGAGCAGTACTTC CASSLVGWDEQYF
few TRBJ2-3 TRBD2 TRBV20-1 TGCAGTGCTAGAGATCGGGGACTAGCGGGGGGAAGCGATACGCAGTATTTT CSARDRGLAGGSDTQYF
NA TRBJ2-1 NA TRBV20-1 TGCAGTGCTATAGGATTCGATGAGCAGTTCTTC CSAIGFDEQFF
few TRBJ1-2 TRBD1 TRBV4-3 TGCGCCAGCAGCCAAAACAGGGGGCGGGCTGGCTACACCTTC CASSQNRGRAGYTF
NA TRBJ2-1 NA TRBV11-2 TGTGCCAGCAGCTTAGATTCCTGGGAGCAGTTCTTC CASSLDSWEQFF
NA TRBJ2-1 NA TRBV5-4 TGTGCCAGCAGCTTATCTTTTGGAGGGGGCGATGAGCAGTTCTTC CASSLSFGGGDEQFF